This T cell receptor (beta chain) was recovered during a study of blood T cell repertoires in COVID-19. Study background: COVID-19 samples, acute and convalescent, were from the United States, Italy and Spain.

The participants were between about 18 and 100 years old and came from some 25 US areas. The recovered donors of Cohort 3 showed two negative PCRs, clearance, or symptom resolution. This CDR3 has 14 residues. Germline CDR1 SGHVS, CDR2 FQNEAQ. V gave up 7 bases and J gave up 4 bases; unmatched junction bases: 10. Sequencing used immunoSEQ multiplex PCR; TCRdb keeps in-frame clones, though not all of them. The sample contains about 180,000 clones, just over 85% of which appear only once. This sequence was found in a woman between 18 and 29 years old who had recovered from COVID-19. The sequencing sample was made of PBMCs or T cells enriched from blood (not recorded which). V and J are TRBV7-8 and TRBJ2-7, with 7 bases fitting TRBD2. CDR3 nucleotides: TGTGCCAGCAACCATGGGGAGGGGAGGTACGAGCAGTACTTC. This encodes CASNHGEGRYEQYF. The full variable domain, with the rest looked up from reference TRBV7-8 and TRBJ2-7, is GAGVSQSPRYKVAKRGQDVALRCDPISGHVSLFWYQQALGQGPEFLTYFQNEAQLDKSGLPSDRFFAERPEGSVSTLKIQRTQQEDSAVYLCASNHGEGRYEQYFGPGTRLTVT.